These T cell receptor beta chains were read from a single sample in a study of early T cells in non-severe SARS-CoV-2 infection. TCRdb reprocessed the 5' RACE reads with MiXCR, giving one entry per CDR3 protein. The repertoire has 60,000 or so distinct CDR3 sequences, more than 8.5% of them found once; the top ten carry approximately 15%. Sequencing used whole blood. The receptors stem from an adult who was a healthcare worker with PCR-confirmed SARS-CoV-2 infection or an uninfected control (not recorded which). Each CDR3 is given without its conserved first and last residue. Each record gives: V gene, J gene, CDR3 protein.

TRBV12-3/TRBV12-4	TRBJ2-7	ASSYAGLAGDHEQY
TRBV7-8	TRBJ2-2	ASSVAGELF
TRBV9	TRBJ1-3	ASSVGPEGSGNTIY
TRBV4-2	TRBJ1-1	ASSSGTAMNTEAF
TRBV7-9	TRBJ2-7	ASSPTWGGAYEQY
TRBV7-8	TRBJ2-4	ASSFAGMNIQY
TRBV5-4	TRBJ2-3	ASSLGPFTDTQY
TRBV20-1	TRBJ2-2	SARDHDSGANTGELF
TRBV29-1	TRBJ2-1	SVAGGPGEQF
TRBV27	TRBJ2-2	ASSFGGTGELF
TRBV14	TRBJ2-1	ASRDSGRAGEQF
TRBV5-6	TRBJ2-7	ASSLSRADEQY
TRBV5-4	TRBJ2-6	ASSPGDSGANVLT
TRBV5-1	TRBJ2-7	ASSRLSGSSYEQY
TRBV29-1	TRBJ2-1	SVYTSTISSYNEQF
TRBV6-2/TRBV6-3	TRBJ1-3	ASTKRQATSGNTIY
TRBV27	TRBJ2-2	ASSRGTGGTGELF
TRBV15	TRBJ1-1	ATRTGMNTEAF
TRBV20-1	TRBJ2-1	SARPDLSPANEQF
TRBV20-1	TRBJ2-3	SARAGQGARDTQY
TRBV4-2	TRBJ1-1	ASSQETGGLNTEAF
TRBV6-2/TRBV6-3	TRBJ2-1	ASRQRELGNEQF
TRBV5-1	TRBJ2-3	ASSLGSGRTGTDTQY
TRBV20-1	TRBJ2-2	SARGVQNTGELF
TRBV6-2/TRBV6-3	TRBJ2-1	ASSHGTGVGQF
TRBV10-3	TRBJ2-5	AISPTGGQETQY
TRBV4-2	TRBJ2-5	ASSLGLAGPQETQY
TRBV3-1	TRBJ1-1	ASSQASGVSFSGAEAF
TRBV28	TRBJ2-7	ASKIGDYTTYEQY
TRBV19	TRBJ1-1	ASSIWGLMNTEAF
TRBV7-9	TRBJ2-1	ASSSRGGFIYNEQF
TRBV24-1	TRBJ2-1	ATSDRTGGLMSYNEQF
TRBV4-1	TRBJ2-7	ASSQTPTAGAGYEQY
TRBV10-3	TRBJ1-1	AIRPGTGGRTEAF
TRBV4-3	TRBJ2-2	ASSQDYRQNTGELF
TRBV20-1	TRBJ2-5	SASGTSGRARETQY
TRBV27	TRBJ1-3	ASSLREGFGNTIY
TRBV20-1	TRBJ1-1	SAMIRARGVTEAF
TRBV29-1	TRBJ2-1	SVLAPSSYNEQF
TRBV6-5	TRBJ1-1	ASSYWTSLNNPYGAF
TRBV20-1	TRBJ1-5	SASRRGGRAQPQH
TRBV29-1	TRBJ2-3	SVAPGGGRGDTQY
TRBV15	TRBJ2-1	ATSRAVHEQF
TRBV20-1	TRBJ2-3	SAVPLAEGTDTQY
TRBV10-3	TRBJ2-1	AISESSGGVRNEQF
TRBV9	TRBJ2-7	ASSTAGGPPYEQY
TRBV28	TRBJ2-1	ASSLGVAGVVYNEQF
TRBV5-1	TRBJ2-3	ASSSLTRGASDTQY
TRBV20-1	TRBJ2-7	SASRISRYRDRVFYEQY